Presented here are 30 T cell receptor beta chains from one specimen sequenced in a study of blood T cell repertoires in COVID-19. Repertoires were generated with immunoSEQ multiplex PCR, while TCRdb's copy carries only in-frame clones and drops some. The repertoire holds some 130,000 clones, with roughly 88% as singletons. The sample consisted of peripheral blood. The source of these receptors is a man aged 50 or older with acute or convalescent COVID-19.

The V gene is TRBV27, the J gene TRBJ1-1; 9 bases are a match to TRBD1. Germline V gene lookup returns CDR1 MNHEY and CDR2 SMNVEV (reference sequence). The CDR3 spans 14 residues. J gave up 3 bases and V 5 bases, and 4 bases lay outside the gene matches. The DNA for the CDR3 is TGTGCCAGCAGTCTTGACAGGGGGGACACTGAAGCTTTCTTT. Encoded protein: CASSLDRGDTEAFF.

This clone occurred a few times. The V and J genes are TRBV28 and TRBJ1-2; 7 bases line up with TRBD1. Germline-derived CDR1 and CDR2 are MDHEN and SYDVKM. V lost 4 bases to trimming and J lost 8 bases; unmatched junction nucleotides: 4. The CDR3 totals 12 residues. This chain's CDR3 is CASSSRTGGYTF. The CDR3 nucleotides are TGTGCCAGCAGTTCGCGGACAGGAGGCTACACCTTC.

The rearrangement joins TRBV21-1 to TRBJ2-3; the table calls TRBD2, which could not be checked here. TRBV21-1 is a pseudogene locus. This CDR3 spans 15 amino acids. CDR3: CASRPHSGCTDTQYF. The CDR3 DNA reads as TGTGCCAGCAGGCCCCATAGCGGATGCACAGATACGCAGTATTTT.

The chain combines TRBV28 with TRBJ1-3; D gene unclear. Between the trimmed V and J ends, which lost 6 bases and 1 base, there was a span of 13 bases. This CDR3 contains 15 residues. CDR1 and CDR2 (germline): MDHEN, SYDVKM. This CDR3 is CASRIRGSSGNTIYF. In DNA form, the CDR3 reads TGTGCCAGCAGGATCCGAGGATCGTCTGGAAACACCATATATTTT.

This clone has a handful of counts. This chain joins TRBV4-2 and TRBJ1-1; D is undetermined. Germline V CDR1 and CDR2: LGHNA, YNFKEQ. The CDR3 has 11 residues. Trimming cost V 0 bases and J 13 bases, with 9 bases left between them. The CDR3 region has the DNA TGTGCCAGCAGCCAAGAGGCGGAGCGTTTCTTT. Translation gives CASSQEAERFF.

This clone appeared once. J is TRBJ2-2 and V is TRBV19; 7 bases map to TRBD2. The germline V gene has CDR1 LNHDA and CDR2 SQIVND (reference sequence). The V gene end was trimmed by 3 bases and the J gene end by 4 bases; junction bases not matched to a gene: 14. The CDR3 sequence is 18 residues long. The CDR3 sequence: CASSIRLGRDGSTGELFF. In nucleotides, the CDR3 is TGTGCCAGTAGTATTCGCTTAGGGAGGGACGGAAGCACCGGGGAGCTGTTTTTT.

J is TRBJ2-2 and V is TRBV5-1, with TRBD1 matching 8 bases. From germline, CDR1 is SGHRS and CDR2 YFSETQ. The CDR3 contains 14 residues. V lost 5 bases to trimming and J lost 7 bases; unmatched junction nucleotides: 7. The CDR3 DNA is TGCGCCAGCAGGAGGCAGGGGGCAGTCGGGGAGCTGTTTTTT. Translation gives CASRRQGAVGELFF.

The chain recombines TRBV5-6 with TRBJ2-5; 7 bases are a match to TRBD2. J lost 1 base, V lost 1 base, and 1 base had no gene match. CDR1 is SGHDT, CDR2 YYEEEE, per germline. The CDR3 has 14 amino acids. This chain's CDR3 is CASSLSSGQETQYF. The CDR3 DNA sequence: TGTGCCAGCAGCTTGTCTAGCGGCCAAGAGACCCAGTACTTC.

This clone was recorded a few times. V is TRBV11-3 and J is TRBJ2-2; 9 bases agree with TRBD1. The CDR3 runs to 16 residues. Looked up from germline, CDR1 is SGHNT and CDR2 is YENEEA. J gave up 6 bases and V 3 bases, and 8 bases lay outside the gene matches. CDR3 in amino acids: CASSLGGTGFSGELFF. The CDR3 DNA sequence: TGTGCCAGCAGCTTGGGCGGGACAGGGTTTTCCGGGGAGCTGTTTTTT.

The J gene is TRBJ2-3, the V gene TRBV2; D gene uncertain. V gave up 6 bases and J gave up 4 bases, with 17 bases separating them. The length of the CDR3 is 15 residues. The germline gives CDR1 SNHLY, CDR2 FYNNEI. CDR3 protein: CASSPTFSSADTQYF. DNA of the CDR3: TGTGCCAGCAGCCCGACTTTCTCTTCGGCAGATACGCAGTATTTT.

The J gene is TRBJ2-4, the V gene TRBV11-2, with 11 bases aligning to TRBD2. CDR1 is SGHAT and CDR2 is FQNNGV in the germline V gene. The CDR3 has 19 amino acids. The ends lost 3 bases at V and 0 bases at J; junction bases unmatched: 10. The CDR3 DNA sequence: TGTGCCAGCAGCTTCTTAGCGGGGGGGGTAAAGTTAGCCAAAAACATTCAGTACTTC. It yields the protein CASSFLAGGVKLAKNIQYF.

This clone was detected once. The chain has TRBV19 and TRBJ2-1; possibly TRBD1 for D (6 bases). Trimming cost V 5 bases and J 0 bases, with 14 bases left between them. Germline CDR1 and CDR2: LNHDA and SQIVND (reference sequence). The CDR3 spans 16 residues. The CDR3, as DNA: TGTGCCAGTAGTCCTACGACAGGAAGCTCCTACAATGAGCAGTTCTTC. Amino acid sequence: CASSPTTGSSYNEQFF.

The genes are TRBV9 and TRBJ1-1, with 7 bases lining up with TRBD1. Trimming removed 4 bases from V and 10 bases from J; junction bases left unmatched: 13. From germline, CDR1 is SGDLS and CDR2 YYNGEE. This CDR3 spans 14 amino acids. CDR3 nucleotides: TGTGCCAGCAGCCTAGATTCAGGGGGGCGACGAGCTTTCTTT. It is translated as CASSLDSGGRRAFF.

The V gene is TRBV18, the J gene TRBJ1-5; D is possibly TRBD1 (5 bases). CDR1 and CDR2 from the germline V gene are KGHSH and LQKENI. The CDR3 runs to 15 residues. V lost 2 bases and J 2 bases, leaving 10 bases between the germline ends. CDR3 protein: CASSPTGGGNQPQHF. CDR3 sequence (DNA): TGTGCCAGCTCACCAACGGGAGGGGGCAATCAGCCCCAGCATTTT.

V is TRBV6-5 and J is TRBJ2-3; perhaps TRBD1 as D (5 bases). V dropped 5 bases and J dropped 3 bases, with 15 bases sitting between them. This CDR3 has 15 amino acids. Germline lookup yields CDR1 MNHEY and CDR2 SVGAGI. The CDR3 nucleotides are TGTGCCAGCAGTCCTGGGGTTGCAGGGACAGATACGCAGTATTTT. It yields the protein CASSPGVAGTDTQYF.

CDR3 in amino acids: CASRFSRTGGAFF. DNA of the CDR3: TGTGCCAGCAGATTTTCCCGGACAGGGGGAGCTTTCTTT. The chain combines TRBV13 with TRBJ1-1; 10 nucleotides agree with TRBD1. J lost 10 bases, V lost 6 bases, and 8 bases had no gene match. The CDR3 loop spans 13 amino acids. The V gene's germline CDR1 is PRHDT and CDR2 FYEKMQ (reference sequence). Complete variable domain (other parts from reference TRBV13 and TRBJ1-1): AAGVIQSPRHLIKEKRETATLKCYPIPRHDTVYWYQQGPGQDPQFLISFYEKMQSDKGSIPDRFSAQQFSDYHSELNMSSLELGDSALYFCASRFSRTGGAFFGQGTRLTVV.

This chain connects TRBV7-9 to TRBJ1-2; D is possibly TRBD1 (6 bases). Trimming pared 3 bases from V and 5 bases from J, leaving 22 bases between. The germline CDR1 and CDR2 sequences are SEHNR and FQNEAQ (reference sequence). The CDR3 is 17 amino acids. The CDR3 is CASSLPGTISSLYGYTF. CDR3 sequence (DNA): TGTGCCAGCAGCTTGCCGGGGACAATTTCATCTTTATATGGCTACACCTTC.

V usage is TRBV10-3 and J usage is TRBJ2-1, with 9 bases matching TRBD1. V lost 6 bases and J lost 7; bases outside the gene matches: 4. The germline CDR1 and CDR2 sequences are ENHRY and SYGVKD. The CDR3 runs 13 residues. CDR3 region: CAIRTGTGNEQFF. The DNA for the CDR3 is TGTGCCATCAGGACCGGGACAGGGAATGAGCAGTTCTTC.

The chain recombines TRBV5-1 with TRBJ1-3, with D possibly matching TRBD1 (5 bases). CDR3 length: 14 amino acids. From germline, CDR1 is SGHRS and CDR2 YFSETQ. V lost 4 bases, J lost 3 bases, and 11 bases lay in between. CDR3 sequence: CASSTDSNGNTIYF. In nucleotides, the CDR3 is TGCGCCAGCAGCACCGACAGTAATGGAAACACCATATATTTT.

The chain uses TRBV7-9 and TRBJ1-1; 7 nucleotides match TRBD1. The length of the CDR3 is 14 residues. The V and J ends lost 8 bases and 3 bases, in that order; junction bases with no gene match: 9. The germline V gene has CDR1 SEHNR and CDR2 FQNEAQ (reference sequence). CDR3 in DNA: TGTGCCAGCTCAGGGGGAGAGTGGGACACTGAAGCTTTCTTT. Translating it yields CASSGGEWDTEAFF.

This chain joins TRBV15 and TRBJ1-2; 8 nucleotides align to TRBD1. In germline, CDR1 is LNHNV, CDR2 YYDKDF (reference sequence). V dropped 1 base and J dropped 5; count of bases not matched to a gene: 9. CDR3 size: 16 residues. Here the CDR3 DNA reads TGTGCCACCAGCAGAGCCGAGGGCAGGGGGCGATATGGCTACACCTTC. It codes for CATSRAEGRGRYGYTF.

This clone was recorded only once. The genes are TRBV7-9 and TRBJ2-3, with D hard to call. The CDR3 extends over 14 amino acids. The germline V and J ends were trimmed by 6 bases and 2 bases, with 12 bases remaining between them. CDR1 SEHNR and CDR2 FQNEAQ come from the germline V gene (reference sequence). The CDR3 sequence: CASSSPENTDTQYF. CDR3 DNA sequence: TGTGCCAGCAGTTCCCCGGAGAACACAGATACGCAGTATTTT.

This clone was seen a few times. V and J are TRBV19 and TRBJ2-7; a possible D gene is TRBD1 (5 bases). Germline values: CDR1 LNHDA, CDR2 SQIVND (reference sequence). Deletions cut 4 bases from V and 5 bases from J, with 12 bases between. This CDR3 comprises 13 residues. The DNA of the CDR3 is TGTGCCAGTAGTAATCAGGGCCCAAACGAGCAGTACTTC. This encodes CASSNQGPNEQYF.

The chain uses TRBV7-9 and TRBJ1-6, with TRBD1 matching 7 bases. CDR3 length equals 15 residues. From germline, CDR1 is SEHNR and CDR2 FQNEAQ (reference sequence). V shed 5 bases, J shed 6 bases, and the junction held 7 bases outside the gene matches. The CDR3 bases are TGTGCCAGCAGCCAGGGGGGACGGAGTAATTCACCCCTCCACTTT. It specifies CASSQGGRSNSPLHF.

This clone was detected once. The rearrangement links TRBV9 to TRBJ1-2; 9 bases align to TRBD1. Germline loops: CDR1 SGDLS, CDR2 YYNGEE. The CDR3 consists of 15 residues. Trimming at V came to 4 bases and at J to 4 bases, leaving 8 bases not matched to a gene. The CDR3 sequence is CASSTQQGAGYGYTF. The CDR3 DNA is TGTGCCAGCAGCACCCAACAGGGGGCCGGCTATGGCTACACCTTC.

V gene TRBV6-5 combines with J gene TRBJ2-5; D gene uncertain. Trimming stripped 10 bases from V and 4 bases from J, with 16 bases between. The CDR3 is 13 amino acids. Germline CDR1 reads MNHEY; CDR2 reads SVGAGI. The CDR3 sequence is CATSIERRETQYF. The CDR3 bases are TGTGCCACCTCGATAGAGAGGAGAGAGACCCAGTACTTC.

The chain combines TRBV5-4 with TRBJ1-6; TRBD1 might be the D (6 bases). The CDR3 has 15 residues. From germline, CDR1 is SGHNT and CDR2 YYREEE (reference sequence). The germline V and J ends were trimmed by 6 bases and 8 bases, with 18 bases remaining between them. The DNA of the CDR3 is TGTGCCAGCACCACGACAGGAATTTGGGATTCACCCCTCCACTTT. Its translation is CASTTTGIWDSPLHF.

The V and J genes are TRBV5-1 and TRBJ2-7; 9 positions match TRBD1. V lost 2 bases to trimming and J lost 0 bases; unmatched junction nucleotides: 9. CDR3 length: 17 amino acids. Germline V CDR1 and CDR2: SGHRS, YFSETQ. The CDR3 coding sequence is TGCGCCAGCAGCTTAGGGACAGGGAGGTACAGCTCCTACGAGCAGTACTTC. Amino acid sequence: CASSLGTGRYSSYEQYF. Full variable domain (outside the CDR3, taken from reference TRBV5-1 and TRBJ2-7): KAGVTQTPRYLIKTRGQQVTLSCSPISGHRSVSWYQQTPGQGLQFLFEYFSETQRNKGNFPGRFSGRQFSNSRSEMNVSTLELGDSALYLCASSLGTGRYSSYEQYFGPGTRLTVT.

V usage is TRBV3-1 (or the pseudogene TRBV3-2) and J usage is TRBJ2-1, with D maybe TRBD2 (5 bases). V was pared by 4 bases and J by 4 bases, with 11 bases between. The CDR3 has 14 amino acids. Per the germline V gene, CDR1 is LGHDT and CDR2 is YNNKEL (reference sequence). DNA for the CDR3: TGTGCCAGCAGCCTCTCCCCGGGGTACAATGAGCAGTTCTTC. Amino acids: CASSLSPGYNEQFF.

In this sample, this clone turned up once. The rearrangement uses TRBV29-1 and TRBJ1-1; 7 bases are a match to TRBD1. The ends lost 3 bases at V and 3 bases at J; junction bases unmatched: 4. CDR1 is SQVTM and CDR2 is ANQGSEA in the germline V gene. This CDR3 is 13 amino acids long. CDR3 region: CSVERGPDTEAFF. In DNA, the CDR3 is TGCAGCGTTGAGAGGGGGCCCGACACTGAAGCTTTCTTT.